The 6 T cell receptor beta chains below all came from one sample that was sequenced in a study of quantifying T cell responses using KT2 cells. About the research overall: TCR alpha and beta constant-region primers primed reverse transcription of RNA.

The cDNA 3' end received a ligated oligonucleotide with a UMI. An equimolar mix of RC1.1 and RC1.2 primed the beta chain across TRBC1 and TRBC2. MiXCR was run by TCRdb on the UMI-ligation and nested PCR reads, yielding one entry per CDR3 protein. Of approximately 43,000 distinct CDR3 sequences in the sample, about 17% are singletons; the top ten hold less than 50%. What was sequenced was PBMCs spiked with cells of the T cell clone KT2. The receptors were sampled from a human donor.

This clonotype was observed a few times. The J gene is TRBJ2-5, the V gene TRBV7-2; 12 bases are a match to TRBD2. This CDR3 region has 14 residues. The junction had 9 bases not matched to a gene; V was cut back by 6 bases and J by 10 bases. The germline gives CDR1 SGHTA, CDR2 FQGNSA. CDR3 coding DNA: TGTGCCAGCAGTGGGACTAGCGGGTCCCCGAGCCAGTACTTC. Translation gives CASSGTSGSPSQYF.

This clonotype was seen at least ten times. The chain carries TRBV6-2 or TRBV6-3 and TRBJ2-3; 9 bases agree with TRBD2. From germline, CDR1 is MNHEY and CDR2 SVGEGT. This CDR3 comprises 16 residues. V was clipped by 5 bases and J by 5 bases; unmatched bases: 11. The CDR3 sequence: CASSRVAGEGKDTQYF. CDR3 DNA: TGTGCCAGCAGTCGCGTAGCGGGAGAGGGGAAAGATACGCAGTATTTT.

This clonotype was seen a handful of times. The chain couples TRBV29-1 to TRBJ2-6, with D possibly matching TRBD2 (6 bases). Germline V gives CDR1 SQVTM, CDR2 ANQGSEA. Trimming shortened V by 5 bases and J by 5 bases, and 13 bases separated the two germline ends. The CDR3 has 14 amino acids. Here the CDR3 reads CSVWDFKWANVLTF. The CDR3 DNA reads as TGCAGCGTTTGGGACTTCAAATGGGCCAACGTCCTGACTTTC. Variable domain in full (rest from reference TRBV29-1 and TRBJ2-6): SAVISQKPSRDICQRGTSLTIQCQVDSQVTMMFWYRQQPGQSLTLIATANQGSEATYESGFVIDKFPISRPNLTFSTLTVSNMSPEDSSIYLCSVWDFKWANVLTFGAGSRLTVL.

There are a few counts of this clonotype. The CDR3: CASSWLTSGRANKETQYF. The CDR3 nucleotides are TGTGCCAGCAGCTGGTTGACTAGCGGGAGGGCTAATAAAGAGACCCAGTACTTC. The chain has TRBV5-6 and TRBJ2-5, with 14 bases lining up with TRBD2. The V gene end was trimmed by 3 bases and the J gene end by 3 bases; junction bases not matched to a gene: 10. Germline loops: CDR1 SGHDT, CDR2 YYEEEE. The CDR3 length is 18 residues.

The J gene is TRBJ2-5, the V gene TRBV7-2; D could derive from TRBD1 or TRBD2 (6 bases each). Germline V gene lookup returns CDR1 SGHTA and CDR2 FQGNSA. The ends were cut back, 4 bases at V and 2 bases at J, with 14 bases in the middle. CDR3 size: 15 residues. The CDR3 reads CASSSQQGGQETQYF. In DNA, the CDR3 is TGTGCCAGCAGCTCTCAACAGGGAGGTCAAGAGACCCAGTACTTC.

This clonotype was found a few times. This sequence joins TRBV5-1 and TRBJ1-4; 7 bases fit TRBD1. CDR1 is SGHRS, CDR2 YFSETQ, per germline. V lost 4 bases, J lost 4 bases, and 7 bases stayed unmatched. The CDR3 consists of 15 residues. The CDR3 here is CASSPPGQFNEKLFF. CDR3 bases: TGCGCCAGCAGCCCGCCGGGACAGTTTAATGAAAAACTGTTTTTT.